Below, one T cell receptor beta chain is given with its context. Its antigen has not been determined. Within one base of it there is no much larger clone, and no base qualities were kept. The data originate from a study of shared clonotypes between healthy human individuals (dated by TCRdb to the early 2020s). Context from the whole study: The cohort comprised a couple of women and three men aged 18 to 49 years. For each donor, three plates each were used for CD4 naive and CD4 memory, two plates were used for CD8 naive, and one plate was used for CD8 memory. The study deeply sequenced blood TCR repertoires of about 5 healthy adults to estimate repertoire size and the extent of clonotype sharing between individuals. To increase sequencing depth and limit assay-specific biases, TCR repertoire library preparation and sequencing were carried out by different laboratories using diverse techniques. Leukapheresis yielded between about 0.94 and 9.5 billion PBMCs per donor. Overall results and qualifications from the work: Based on pairwise subsampling, the degree of clonotype sharing among donors was expected to be affected by sequencing depth. Naive subsets generally had larger estimated clonotype richness than memory subsets did. Rarefaction of sorted-subset datasets indicated incomplete sequencing despite the large sequencing depth. About 5% of naive CD4, around 3.6% of naive CD8, 2.3% of memory CD4, and about 0.4% of memory CD8 clonotypes were shared across several donors. Sampling was restricted to blood, and TCR repertoires in tissues likely differ from the TCR repertoires found in blood. Because the study included a small number of donors, the genetic and exposure-history diversity represented was limited. Higher generation probabilities were observed for clonotypes shared by all four sorted-subset donors than for non-shared clonotypes.

Using the deep immunoSEQ assay, multiplex PCR amplified TCR CDR3 regions from genomic DNA. Extracted genomic DNA from each cell subset was spread evenly across all wells of several immunoSEQ 96-well plates, with each plate serving as a replicate. Each replicate PCR for sorted subsets received around 210 ng genomic DNA, equal to about 30,000 T cell genomes. The purified libraries were quantified using a Qubit 3.0 fluorometer, sized with a Bioanalyzer 2100, and then quantified again using the KAPA Library Quantification kit. Every immunoSEQ 96-well plate was sequenced on a separate single-read 150-cycle Illumina NextSeq 550 flow cell. In the authors' own workflow: The immunoSEQ output contained only junctional sequences without quality scores, so filtering could not match that applied to full-length reads. Sequences were annotated with PyIR, a Python wrapper for IgBLAST v1.9, using IMGT germline references to assign V/J genes and CDR3. Reads were removed for weak V/J assignments (E-value above 1e-6), missing CDR3, stop codons, out-of-frame junctions, or ambiguous translated residues. V3J clonotypes were defined as sequences sharing the same inferred V gene, J gene, and CDR3 amino acid sequence. Percentage overlap between repertoires was calculated by dividing the number of shared unique clonotypes by the size of the smaller repertoire. RTK rarefaction, the Chao1 estimator, and Recon v2.1 estimates of unobserved clonotypes were used to assess repertoire richness. Generation probabilities were computed with OLGA for all TCRbeta clonotypes obtained by the gDNA method from several donors. Imported from immuneACCESS, the table was reduced by TCRdb to in-frame sequences with V and J called. These copies leave out some clones; in studies compared against another copy, an unresolved V gene accounts for under half, and the cause of the remainder is not known. That table supplies the V and J calls and clone size; D and trimming were determined from the DNA. This sample comprises around 1.1 million clones, 75% to 85% of them detected only once. Clones ranked in the top ten supply around 0.6% of the sample.

The V end loses 1 base and the J end loses 9 bases, and a stretch of 17 bases separates them. The CDR3 numbers 15 residues from cysteine through phenylalanine. Only the CDR3 DNA is retained, 45 bases long and in frame from the first base. CDR1 SGHKS and CDR2 YYEKEE were looked up in the germline V gene (reference sequence). Healthy HIV-negative adults with no recently reported acute infections or vaccinations were included as donors. Only Caucasian adults living in Nashville, Tennessee, USA were represented among the donors. Magnetic negative selection was used to enrich CD4+ T cells, after which naive cells were positively selected on CD45RA and the negative fraction became the memory subset. Blood was collected by leukapheresis, and PBMCs were isolated by Ficoll-Histopaque density gradient centrifugation and then cryopreserved in liquid nitrogen vapor phase. Analytical flow cytometry was used to check the purity and quantity of every magnetically sorted T cell population. From each sorted fraction, genomic DNA was isolated and quantified by UV absorbance on a Nanodrop 2000c.

The TCR originated in a man between 18 and 29 years old in good health. Some clones in this sample may be carry-over from other donors' samples. Specimen: memory CD4+ T cells from PBMCs. According to the study, the label for this sample's cell subset or site signals: CD45RA-negative fraction. Here the chain combines TRBV5-5 and TRBJ2-4; the D gene is possibly TRBD1 or TRBD2, each agreeing over 6 bases. The nucleotide sequence reads TGTGCCAGCAGCTTGACCCGGGAACAGGGAGGCATTCAGTACTTC. This is translated as CASSLTREQGGIQYF.